A single T cell receptor beta chain is shown here with its context. Its antigen remains unknown. CDR3 length: 18 residues. The junction had 15 bases not matched to a gene; V was cut back by 7 bases and J by 0 bases. CDR1 and CDR2 (germline): SEHNR, FQNEAQ (reference sequence). The data originate from a study of cytomegalovirus exposure and HLA in healthy donors. For the study at large: Most genotyped donors, around 86% of about 400, had Caucasian-associated genetic ancestry.

Study-level points and caveats: It was about 150 TCR beta chains that were listed as cytomegalovirus-associated. Earlier analysis yielded a pattern in which most TCR beta V segments were productive about 90% or about 30% of the time.

PCR was performed using 60 Vbeta and 13 Jbeta primers. Study processing details: Unique TCR beta chains totaled roughly 80 million in a later count, with 8.5 million to 12 million of them shared. This table comes from immunoSEQ multiplex PCR, and its TCRdb copy is limited to in-frame clones, with some not included. From that table come the V and J calls and clone size; the DNA was used to work out D and trimming. The sample includes some 170,000 clones, 70% to 80% of them seen just once. Sequencing used PBMCs. J is TRBJ1-2 and V is TRBV7-9, with 9 bases lining up with TRBD1. The clonotype comes from a man aged 40-50 years in good health and CMV-seronegative. The CDR3 here is CASTSLADRGPTNYGYTF. The CDR3 DNA reads as TGTGCCAGCACCTCCTTAGCGGACAGGGGACCTACTAACTATGGCTACACCTTC.